The clone carrying this TCR beta chain has only a few counts. Its specificity is unknown. Germline CDR1 LGHNA, CDR2 YNFKEQ. The V end was cut by 0 bases, the J end by 7 bases, with 15 bases between. This CDR3 is built from 15 residues. Cells sorted as Tregs were CD4+, CD25+ and CD127-/low. Study-wide results and limits: Tumor Treg TCRs overlapped most with tumor naive CD4+ cells. Tumor memory CD4+ T cell TCR gene usage clustered with blood and lymph node memory CD4+ cells and lymph node naive CD4+ cells.

TCRdb called the 5' RACE reads again in MiXCR, with one record for every CDR3 protein. The table records roughly 60,000 distinct CDR3 sequences, 26% of them present only once. The sequenced material came from tumor-infiltrating Tregs sorted from the breast tumor. The receptor's source is a female donor with breast cancer. This chain joins TRBV4-2 and TRBJ1-2, with TRBD1 as a possible D gene (6 bases). The CDR3 coding sequence is TGTGCCAGCAGCCAAGAGAGAGGGGGGGTCGGTGGCTACACCTTC. It specifies CASSQERGGVGGYTF.